These 6 T cell receptor beta chains were all obtained from the same sample, sequenced in a study of graft-versus-host responses after intestinal transplantation (dated by TCRdb to about 2021). Per the publication, the time point label means: cells obtained before transplantation from donor or recipient. For these receptors, no antigen is known. Libraries were made using the immunoSEQ multiplex PCR assay. The immuneACCESS repertoire file appears here via TCRdb, limited to in-frame rearrangements. These files lack a portion of the clones; in checked studies, under half of the deficit traces to unresolved V genes, and the cause of the others is not known. For this sample there are approximately 90,000 clones; approximately 90% appear just once. The top ten clonotypes cover 7.6% of the sample. The sequencing used unstimulated CD8+ T cells sorted from spleen or lymph node cells, collected before transplant. All receptors derive from a human donor who was the organ donor for an intestinal transplant.

The gene calls are TRBV5-6 and TRBJ2-5; D uncertain. Germline V lookup: CDR1 SGHDT, CDR2 YYEEEE. Trimming removed 4 bases from V and 2 bases from J, with 21 bases in between. The CDR3 is 17 amino acids. In DNA, the CDR3 is TGTGCCAGCAGCCCCTTGACGGGCGGCCGCATTCAAGAGACCCAGTACTTC. It specifies CASSPLTGGRIQETQYF.

This chain connects TRBV11-2 to TRBJ1-2, with a tentative D call TRBD1 (5 bases). CDR3 length: 18 residues. The V and J ends lost 7 bases and 1 base respectively, with 25 bases between them. Germline CDR1 SGHAT, CDR2 FQNNGV. DNA of the CDR3: TGTGCCAGCACCCAAACCCCCGCGCTCGGGGGTTTTAACTATGGCTACACCTTC. Residues: CASTQTPALGGFNYGYTF.

The chain has TRBV6-1 and TRBJ2-2; tentatively, D is TRBD1 (6 bases). This CDR3 region has 19 residues. In germline, CDR1 is MNHNS, CDR2 SASEGT. V lost 2 bases, J lost 0 bases, and 19 bases lay in between. CDR3: CASSEYYRHQGPNTGELFF. The DNA of the CDR3 is TGTGCCAGCAGTGAATACTATCGTCACCAGGGGCCGAACACCGGGGAGCTGTTTTTT.

This chain uses TRBV4-1 with TRBJ1-1; D ambiguous. The V and J ends lost 4 bases and 0 bases respectively, with 18 bases between them. CDR3 length: 17 amino acids. Looked up from germline, CDR1 is MGHRA and CDR2 is YSYEKL. This chain's CDR3 is CASSLRVPGSMNTEAFF. As DNA, the CDR3 is TGCGCCAGCAGCCTCCGGGTTCCCGGATCCATGAACACTGAAGCTTTCTTT.

The chain combines TRBV5-4 with TRBJ2-1; D unclear. The CDR3 sequence is 13 residues long. The germline gives CDR1 SGHNT, CDR2 YYREEE (reference sequence). V lost 3 bases and J lost 6, with 10 bases in between. For the CDR3, the DNA is TGTGCCAGCAGCTGGAGACCTAGCAATGAGCAGTTCTTC. This translates into CASSWRPSNEQFF.

The V and J genes are TRBV10-2 and TRBJ1-2, with D possibly matching TRBD1 (5 bases). The CDR3 sequence is 11 residues long. V lost 4 bases to trimming and J lost 8 bases, with 8 bases between them. Germline V gives CDR1 WSHSY, CDR2 SAAADI. This chain's CDR3 is CASSVGDGYTF. CDR3 bases: TGCGCCAGCAGTGTGGGGGACGGCTACACCTTC.